The clone carrying this TCR beta chain appeared many times. Its antigen is unidentified. The sample is drawn from a study of breast tumors, draining lymph nodes, adjacent tissues. Study-wide points: Luminal-like breast cancer showed significantly greater tumor-nontumor repertoire similarity than basal-like breast cancer did.

TCRdb ran MiXCR on the multiplex PCR reads and lists one entry per CDR3 protein. Of around 70,000 distinct CDR3 sequences listed, about 40% are singletons. The ends lost 2 bases at V and 2 bases at J; junction bases unmatched: 3. CDR3 length equals 15 residues. Germline loops: CDR1 SGHRS, CDR2 YFSETQ. The clonotype was recovered from a female donor with breast cancer. Some clones in this sample may be carry-over from other donors' samples. Sequencing was performed on breast tumor tissue. V is TRBV5-1 and J is TRBJ2-3; 9 bases match TRBD2. This CDR3 reads CASSLPSGATDTQYF. As DNA, the CDR3 is TGCGCCAGCAGCTTACCTAGCGGGGCCACAGATACGCAGTATTTT.